Listed below are T cell receptor beta chains from one sample, sequenced in a study of chemoradiotherapy in HPV16-positive cancers. This table comes from immunoSEQ multiplex PCR, and its TCRdb copy is limited to in-frame clones, with some not included. This sample yields some 20,000 clones, of which over 65% are seen a single time; more than 3% belongs to the top ten. The sample here was blood, taken from a patient who underwent chemoradiotherapy. The receptors originated from a human donor with HPV-associated anogenital cancer. Both conserved end residues are part of each CDR3. A D gene is named only where the DNA matches it firmly. Size tells how often a clone was seen (once, few, many) or the class of an expanded clone, and some rows leave it out.

J,V,D,size,CDR3,DNA
TRBJ2-1,TRBV11-3,NA,NA,CASSPGTHIYNEQFF,TGTGCCAGCAGCCCCGGGACTCACATTTACAATGAGCAGTTCTTC
TRBJ1-1,TRBV25-1,NA,NA,CASSLSYTGTEAFF,TGTGCCAGCAGTCTCTCCTATACCGGTACTGAAGCTTTCTTT
TRBJ2-7,TRBV10-1,NA,NA,CASSAGRSYEQYF,TGCGCCAGCAGTGCGGGACGGAGCTACGAGCAGTACTTC
TRBJ1-1,TRBV7-3,NA,NA,CASSSVVGANTEAFF,TGTGCCAGCAGCTCAGTCGTTGGAGCGAACACTGAAGCTTTCTTT
TRBJ1-3,TRBV5-5,NA,NA,CASSPGHSSGNTIYF,TGTGCCAGCAGCCCCGGGCATTCCTCTGGAAACACCATATATTTT
TRBJ1-4,TRBV4-3,NA,NA,CASSQDPARSETTNEKLFF,TGCGCCAGCAGCCAAGATCCGGCGAGAAGTGAGACAACTAATGAAAAACTGTTTTTT
TRBJ2-3,TRBV11-2,TRBD2,NA,CASSLQAGGGTDTQYF,TGTGCCAGCAGCTTACAAGCGGGGGGGGGCACAGATACGCAGTATTTT
TRBJ1-1,TRBV2,NA,NA,CASSDSGRMNTEAFF,TGTGCCAGCAGTGACTCGGGACGCATGAACACTGAAGCTTTCTTT
TRBJ2-3,TRBV7-6,NA,NA,CASSKDWDTQYF,TGTGCCAGCAGCAAAGATTGGGATACGCAGTATTTT
TRBJ2-5,TRBV7-3,NA,NA,CASSLTAAEETQYF,TGTGCCAGCAGCTTAACGGCGGCAGAAGAGACCCAGTACTTC
TRBJ2-3,TRBV6-4,TRBD2,NA,CASSDSTSGGADTQYF,TGTGCCAGCAGTGACTCGACTAGCGGGGGGGCAGATACGCAGTATTTT
TRBJ1-2,TRBV29-1,NA,NA,CSTEDRGNYGYTF,TGCAGCACCGAGGACAGAGGAAACTATGGCTACACCTTC
TRBJ2-7,TRBV19,TRBD1,NA,CASSIQGASWEQYF,TGTGCCAGTAGTATACAGGGGGCGTCGTGGGAGCAGTACTTC
TRBJ2-7,TRBV7-9,TRBD2,NA,CASSYLAGGPKNEQYF,TGTGCCAGCAGCTACTTAGCGGGGGGGCCTAAAAACGAGCAGTACTTC
TRBJ2-5,TRBV5-1,TRBD1,NA,CASRDGQGDLQETQYF,TGCGCCAGCCGCGACGGACAGGGGGATCTTCAAGAGACCCAGTACTTC
TRBJ1-2,TRBV6-5,TRBD1,NA,CASRSGTGLDYGYTF,TGTGCCAGCAGATCCGGGACAGGGCTCGATTATGGCTACACCTTC
TRBJ2-7,TRBV6-5,TRBD1,once,CASSTGVASYEQYF,TGTGCCAGCAGCACAGGGGTGGCTTCGTACGAGCAGTACTTC
TRBJ2-2,TRBV21-1,NA,NA,CASSKGGLAGGQGTGELFF,TGTGCCAGCAGCAAAGGTGGACTAGCGGGGGGGCAGGGCACCGGGGAGCTGTTTTTT
TRBJ2-1,TRBV9,TRBD2,NA,CASSGGGYSYNEQFF,TGTGCCAGCAGCGGGGGGGGTTACTCCTACAATGAGCAGTTCTTC
TRBJ1-5,TRBV7-9,NA,once,CASSLGTQPQHF,TGTGCCAGCAGCTTAGGAACTCAGCCCCAGCATTTT
TRBJ2-7,TRBV7-8,NA,NA,CASTYDGGPWNYEQYF,TGTGCCAGCACGTACGATGGGGGTCCGTGGAACTACGAGCAGTACTTC
TRBJ1-3,TRBV9,NA,NA,CASSVGGTSRKDTIYF,TGTGCCAGCAGCGTTGGGGGGACATCCAGGAAGGACACCATATATTTT
TRBJ1-1,TRBV6-1,TRBD1,NA,CASGQGEYTEAFF,TGTGCCAGCGGACAGGGGGAGTACACTGAAGCTTTCTTT
TRBJ1-5,TRBV18,NA,NA,CASSRERGINQPQHF,TGTGCCAGCTCACGGGAAAGGGGAATCAATCAGCCCCAGCATTTT
TRBJ1-2,TRBV9,NA,NA,CASSDSRGTYGYTF,TGTGCCAGCAGTGACAGCCGGGGGACGTATGGCTACACCTTC
TRBJ1-4,TRBV19,NA,NA,CASSLQVSTNEKLFF,TGTGCCAGTAGTTTGCAGGTGTCAACTAATGAAAAACTGTTTTTT
TRBJ2-2,TRBV18,NA,NA,CASSPFGSGPDGELFF,TGTGCCAGCTCACCATTTGGCTCGGGGCCTGACGGGGAGCTGTTTTTT
TRBJ2-7,TRBV11-3,TRBD2,NA,CASSLSGGGDEQYF,TGTGCCAGCAGCTTAAGCGGGGGAGGCGACGAGCAGTACTTC
TRBJ1-5,TRBV28,NA,once,CASSFHSNQPQHF,TGTGCCAGCAGTTTCCATAGCAATCAGCCCCAGCATTTT
TRBJ1-1,TRBV9,TRBD1,NA,CASSVVGQGGNTEAFF,TGTGCCAGCAGCGTAGTGGGACAGGGAGGGAACACTGAAGCTTTCTTT
TRBJ2-5,TRBV13,NA,NA,CASSFMTRQETQYF,TGTGCCAGCAGCTTTATGACCCGGCAAGAGACCCAGTACTTC
TRBJ1-1,TRBV2,NA,few,CASSENRVGHTEAFF,TGTGCCAGCAGCGAGAACAGGGTCGGACACACTGAAGCTTTCTTT
TRBJ1-3,TRBV4-2,NA,NA,CASSQDRGSGNTIYF,TGTGCCAGCAGCCAAGACAGGGGTTCTGGAAACACCATATATTTT
TRBJ2-3,TRBV11-2,NA,NA,CASSLVGGREDTQYF,TGTGCCAGCAGCTTAGTAGGGGGGCGCGAGGATACGCAGTATTTT
TRBJ1-4,TRBV7-9,NA,NA,CASSLGRPRDEKLFF,TGTGCCAGCAGCTTAGGGCGGCCTAGGGATGAAAAACTGTTTTTT
TRBJ1-1,TRBV19,NA,NA,CASSEIGRETKAFF,TGTGCCAGTAGCGAAATAGGCCGGGAAACCAAAGCTTTCTTT
TRBJ2-5,TRBV5-1,NA,NA,CASSLNVWGETQYF,TGCGCCAGCAGCTTGAACGTTTGGGGAGAGACCCAGTACTTC
TRBJ2-3,TRBV6-6,TRBD1,NA,CASSWDRVTDTQYF,TGTGCCAGCAGTTGGGACAGGGTGACAGATACGCAGTATTTT
TRBJ2-3,TRBV5-4,NA,NA,CASSPSGHNTDTQYF,TGTGCCAGCAGCCCCTCGGGCCATAACACAGATACGCAGTATTTT
TRBJ2-1,TRBV2,TRBD2,NA,CASSESLAGPRNEQFF,TGTGCCAGCAGTGAATCGCTAGCGGGGCCGAGGAATGAGCAGTTCTTC